This T cell receptor (beta chain) appears in the sequencing data of a study of sequential checkpoint blockade in melanoma. Overall study: Randomization was 1:1 between first-line nivolumab→ipilimumab and ipilimumab→nivolumab. Each arm's sequence ended with maintenance nivolumab.

The assay was immunoSEQ multiplex PCR, and TCRdb's table has in-frame clones only and misses some. The repertoire holds over 8,000 clones, around 80% seen once, with around 52% in the top ten. Stated treatment: randomized to nivolumab then ipilimumab (arm A) or the reverse (arm B). PBMC sorting kept live CD3+CD8+ cells without CD19 or CD56. With V trimmed by 7 bases and J by 3 bases, 17 bases remained unmatched. Germline V gene data show CDR1 as MDHEN and CDR2 as SYDVKM. The CDR3 covers 17 residues. V is TRBV28 and J is TRBJ2-7; 8 bases are a match to TRBD1. The sequence derives from a human donor with melanoma. The specimen was CD8+ T cells sorted from blood (inferred from file names), collected from a patient given nivolumab and ipilimumab in sequence. The CDR3 sequence: CASTYDLRGQENYEQYF. The CDR3 DNA is TGTGCCAGCACCTACGACCTGAGGGGACAGGAGAACTACGAGCAGTACTTC.